A selection of T cell receptor beta chains follows, all from one sample in a study of blood T cell repertoires in COVID-19. The table came from immunoSEQ multiplex PCR; TCRdb's copy has only in-frame clones and leaves some out. The sample holds around 140,000 clones; more than 80% are singletons and the top ten take around 4.5%. The material sequenced was PBMCs or T cells enriched from blood (not recorded which). The receptors were gathered from a man in his fifties who had recovered from COVID-19. CDR3s include the opening cysteine and the closing phenylalanine or tryptophan. D genes are given only for firm matches. Clone size appears in some rows only: once, few, many, or a class for an expanded clone.

D,V,J,size,DNA,CDR3
TRBD2,TRBV2,TRBJ2-7,NA,TGTGCCAGCAGAATACTAGCGGGGTACTCCTACGAGCAGTACTTC,CASRILAGYSYEQYF
NA,TRBV9,TRBJ2-1,NA,TGTGCCAGCAGCGCGACCGCTAGTTACAATGAGCAGTTCTTC,CASSATASYNEQFF
TRBD1,TRBV28,TRBJ2-3,once,TGTGCCAGCAGTTTGGGACAGGCCACAGATACGCAGTATTTT,CASSLGQATDTQYF
NA,TRBV4-3,TRBJ1-1,NA,TGCGCCAGCAGCCAAGAACAGTGGAAGAACACTGAAGCTTTCTTT,CASSQEQWKNTEAFF
NA,TRBV19,TRBJ1-3,NA,TGTGCCAGTACTCCCTCCTGGACTATCGGGAACACCATATATTTT,CASTPSWTIGNTIYF
NA,TRBV28,TRBJ1-2,few,TGTGCCAGCAGGATCCTCGGGGGGAACTATGGCTACACCTTC,CASRILGGNYGYTF
TRBD2,TRBV6-5,TRBJ2-7,NA,TGTGCCAGCACCTGGACTAGCGGGAGCTCCTACGAGCAGTACTTC,CASTWTSGSSYEQYF
TRBD2,TRBV7-3,TRBJ2-1,NA,TGTGCCAGCAGCTTAGAAGCGGGGGCTTACAATGAGCAGTTCTTC,CASSLEAGAYNEQFF
NA,TRBV4-3,TRBJ1-6,once,TGCGCCAGCAGCCCCCAGGGTGTTGCTGATTCACCCCTCCACTTT,CASSPQGVADSPLHF
TRBD2,TRBV11-2,TRBJ2-7,NA,TGTGCCAGCAGCTCAAGGACTAGCTACTCCTACGAGCAGTACTTC,CASSSRTSYSYEQYF
NA,TRBV30,TRBJ1-1,NA,TGTGCCTGGAGTGTACTAATCGGACAGAAAGCTTTCTTT,CAWSVLIGQKAFF
TRBD1,TRBV28,TRBJ2-7,NA,TGTGCCAGCAGACGCCGGGACAGACTCTCCTACGAGCAGTACTTC,CASRRRDRLSYEQYF
NA,TRBV15,TRBJ2-5,NA,TGTGCCACCAGCATCCGTCACCAAGAGACCCAGTACTTC,CATSIRHQETQYF
TRBD1,TRBV16,TRBJ1-1,NA,TGTGCCAGCAGCCGACGACAGGGGATAGGCACTGAAGCTTTCTTT,CASSRRQGIGTEAFF
TRBD1,TRBV9,TRBJ2-1,once,TGTGCCAGCAGCCCTACCGGGACAGCAAACAATGAGCAGTTCTTC,CASSPTGTANNEQFF
NA,TRBV7-2,TRBJ1-1,NA,TGTGCCAGCAGCTTGAAAGGGACTGGGGTAGCCGGAGCTTTCTTT,CASSLKGTGVAGAFF
NA,TRBV6-5,TRBJ1-5,NA,TGTGCCAGCAGCCGCCCGGGTCAGCCCCAGCATTTT,CASSRPGQPQHF
TRBD1,TRBV27,TRBJ1-4,few,TGTGCCAGCAGTTTAGTATCAGGGGGCGATGAAAAACTGTTTTTT,CASSLVSGGDEKLFF
TRBD1,TRBV7-2,TRBJ1-2,NA,TGTGCCAGCAGCCGTCCCGGGACAGGGGTTAATGGCTACACCTTC,CASSRPGTGVNGYTF
TRBD1,TRBV5-4,TRBJ2-2,NA,TGTGCCAGCAGCCACGCCGGGACAGGGACTTTTGCCGGGGAGCTGTTTTTT,CASSHAGTGTFAGELFF
TRBD1,TRBV10-3,TRBJ1-6,once,TGTGCCATCAGTGACGGACAGGGCGATTCACCCCTCCACTTT,CAISDGQGDSPLHF
TRBD1,TRBV7-2,TRBJ1-5,NA,TGTGCCAGCAGCTTATCGACAGGGGGTCAGCCCCAGCATTTT,CASSLSTGGQPQHF
NA,TRBV5-1,TRBJ2-7,once,TGCGCCAGCTCCGTCCGGGGGGCGGACATCGAGCAGTACTTC,CASSVRGADIEQYF
TRBD2,TRBV9,TRBJ2-5,NA,TGTGCCAGCAGCGTTGGGCGGGGGGGCGGAGAGACCCAGTACTTC,CASSVGRGGGETQYF
NA,TRBV19,TRBJ2-7,NA,TGTGCCAGTAGTATGGCCACCTCCTACGAGCAGTACTTC,CASSMATSYEQYF
TRBD1,TRBV5-4,TRBJ1-2,once,TGTGCCAGCAGCTTGGACAGGGGCTATGGCTACACCTTC,CASSLDRGYGYTF
TRBD1,TRBV19,TRBJ2-7,few,TGTGCCAGTAGTGACAGGGGCTACGAGCAGTACTTC,CASSDRGYEQYF